Listed here are 26 T cell receptor beta chains from one sample, sequenced in a study of blood T cell repertoires in COVID-19. Measured with immunoSEQ multiplex PCR; TCRdb has only the in-frame clones, and not every one. Of some 110,000 clones listed, 87% are singletons. Sequencing was performed on peripheral blood. The source of these receptors is a man aged 45 to 65 with acute or convalescent COVID-19.

The rearrangement joins TRBV5-3 to TRBJ2-7, with 9 positions matching TRBD2. TRBV5-3 is an open reading frame whose function is uncertain. With 1 base clipped from V and 2 bases from J, the junction kept 10 bases outside the gene matches. The CDR3 is 17 residues long. For the CDR3, the DNA is TGTGCCAGAAGCTTGTTGTTCACTAGCGGGCCGCCCTACGAGCAGTACTTC. Protein: CARSLLFTSGPPYEQYF.

V and J are TRBV11-2 and TRBJ2-3, with D perhaps matching TRBD1 (6 bases). CDR1 and CDR2 from the germline V gene are SGHAT and FQNNGV. The V end lost 1 base, the J end lost 4 bases, and 12 bases lay between the germline ends. The CDR3 is made up of 15 amino acids. The CDR3 bases are TGTGCCAGCAGCTTAGGAAACAGGGTCCCAGATACGCAGTATTTT. It specifies CASSLGNRVPDTQYF.

V and J are TRBV24-1 and TRBJ2-2, with TRBD1 identical over 7 bases. Germline V gene lookup returns CDR1 KGHDR and CDR2 SFDVKD. Losses at the gene ends were 3 bases for V and 6 bases for J; bases not matched to a gene: 6. The CDR3 consists of 15 residues. The CDR3 sequence: CATSDKHRGSGELFF. The CDR3 nucleotides are TGTGCCACCAGTGATAAGCACAGGGGTTCCGGGGAGCTGTTTTTT.

The rearrangement links TRBV4-1 to TRBJ2-7, with a tentative D call TRBD2 (5 bases). Trimming removed 5 bases from V and 3 bases from J, with 17 bases in between. The length of the CDR3 is 15 residues. The germline V gene has CDR1 MGHRA and CDR2 YSYEKL. The CDR3 spells CASSYRERYIYEQYF. CDR3 nucleotides: TGCGCCAGCAGCTACCGAGAGCGGTACATCTACGAGCAGTACTTC.

The chain is built from TRBV21-1 and TRBJ2-5; TRBD2 is taken as the D call from the table, unchecked against the DNA. TRBV21-1 is labeled a pseudogene. This CDR3 is built from 17 residues. The CDR3 bases are TGTGCCAGCAGCACCTTTTATGTTCTGGAGTACCAAGAGACCCAGTACTTC. It translates to CASSTFYVLEYQETQYF.

This chain joins TRBV6-1 and TRBJ1-2; D unclear. The germline CDR1 and CDR2 sequences are MNHNS and SASEGT. The CDR3 has 13 amino acids. Trimming took 2 bases from V and 6 from J, leaving 10 bases between them. CDR3 DNA: TGTGCCAGCAGTGAAAACAGCATAGATGGCTACACCTTC. Encoded protein: CASSENSIDGYTF.

This chain joins TRBV5-1 and TRBJ2-2, with 7 bases fitting TRBD1. Germline V CDR1 and CDR2: SGHRS, YFSETQ. The trim removed 4 bases at V and 4 bases at J, leaving 7 bases unmatched. This CDR3 comprises 15 residues. The CDR3 region has the DNA TGCGCCAGCAGCCAGGCGGCAGGGGGCACCGGGGAGCTGTTTTTT. This encodes CASSQAAGGTGELFF.

The chain combines TRBV2 with TRBJ2-1; 8 nucleotides agree with TRBD1. The germline V gene has CDR1 SNHLY and CDR2 FYNNEI. This CDR3 comprises 14 residues. V shed 4 bases, J shed 6 bases, and the junction held 5 bases outside the gene matches. The CDR3 sequence: CASSVDRVGNEQFF. CDR3 DNA: TGTGCCAGCAGTGTGGACAGGGTTGGCAATGAGCAGTTCTTC.

This chain links TRBV5-6 with TRBJ2-7, with D possibly TRBD2 on 5 matching bases. This CDR3 spans 14 amino acids. V lost 3 bases and J 1 base, leaving 11 bases between the germline ends. CDR1 SGHDT and CDR2 YYEEEE come from the germline V gene. CDR3 coding DNA: TGTGCCAGCAGCTATGGACTGGGATCCTACGAGCAGTACTTC. Protein product: CASSYGLGSYEQYF.

The gene calls are TRBV5-1 and TRBJ1-1; D gene uncertain. V was cut by 0 bases and J by 1 base, with 7 bases left in between. This CDR3 contains 14 residues. Looked up from germline, CDR1 is SGHRS and CDR2 is YFSETQ. This CDR3 reads CASSLGSPNTEAFF. The CDR3 coding sequence is TGCGCCAGCAGCTTGGGAAGCCCGAACACTGAAGCTTTCTTT.

The chain links TRBV9 to TRBJ1-1, with a possible D match to TRBD1 (5 bases). CDR1 is SGDLS and CDR2 is YYNGEE in the germline V gene. V gave up 0 bases and J gave up 7 bases, with 13 bases separating them. The CDR3 loop spans 14 amino acids. CDR3: CASSVAGGLHEAFF. As DNA, the CDR3 is TGTGCCAGCAGCGTAGCCGGGGGTCTCCATGAAGCTTTCTTT.

The CDR3 reads CASSPGPALYNEQFF. The CDR3, as DNA: TGTGCCAGCAGTCCAGGGCCAGCCTTATACAATGAGCAGTTCTTC. The J gene is TRBJ2-1, the V gene TRBV11-2; tentative D call: TRBD1 (5 bases). This CDR3 comprises 15 residues. Between the trimmed V and J ends, which lost 6 bases and 4 bases, there was a span of 16 bases. The V gene's germline CDR1 is SGHAT and CDR2 FQNNGV.

V gene TRBV5-1 combines with J gene TRBJ2-7; 7 bases agree with TRBD1. Germline values: CDR1 SGHRS, CDR2 YFSETQ. The CDR3 has 15 amino acids. J lost 3 bases, V lost 4 bases, and 10 bases had no gene match. The CDR3 protein is CASSLGPRGFYEQYF. In nucleotides, the CDR3 is TGCGCCAGCAGCCTGGGGCCCAGGGGGTTCTACGAGCAGTACTTC.

V usage is TRBV28 and J usage is TRBJ1-1, with TRBD1 matching 8 bases. This CDR3 region has 17 residues. The junction had 14 bases not matched to a gene; V was cut back by 6 bases and J by 2 bases. The germline gives CDR1 MDHEN, CDR2 SYDVKM. CDR3 region: CASRSLRGRGGNTEAFF. CDR3 DNA sequence: TGTGCCAGCAGGAGCCTCAGGGGGCGCGGAGGAAACACTGAAGCTTTCTTT.

The chain links TRBV19 to TRBJ2-1; TRBD1 might be the D (5 bases). V was shortened by 4 bases and J by 1 base, with 8 bases between the two germline ends. Per germline, CDR1 LNHDA and CDR2 SQIVND (reference sequence). CDR3 length: 14 residues. The CDR3: CASSKGQSYNEQFF. In nucleotides, the CDR3 is TGTGCCAGTAGTAAAGGACAATCCTACAATGAGCAGTTCTTC.

The chain uses TRBV19 and TRBJ1-5; weak D call: TRBD1 (5 bases). The V gene's germline CDR1 is LNHDA and CDR2 SQIVND (reference sequence). The CDR3 contains 15 residues. Between the trimmed V and J ends, which lost 3 bases and 1 base, there was a span of 10 bases. The CDR3 DNA follows: TGTGCCAGTAGTATTGATCAGGGAAGCAATCAGCCCCAGCATTTT. This sequence encodes CASSIDQGSNQPQHF.

J is TRBJ1-2 and V is TRBV24-1, with a possible D match to TRBD1 (6 bases). This CDR3 is 14 amino acids long. Germline lookup yields CDR1 KGHDR and CDR2 SFDVKD. V was pared by 3 bases and J by 6 bases, with 13 bases between. The CDR3 loop is CATSDAGAGHGYTF. The CDR3 nucleotides read TGTGCCACCAGTGATGCAGGGGCGGGTCATGGCTACACCTTC.

The chain recombines TRBV6-5 with TRBJ1-2; 7 bases map to TRBD1. Germline loops: CDR1 MNHEY, CDR2 SVGAGI. This CDR3 is built from 11 residues. The J segment lost 6 bases and the V segment lost 6 bases, leaving 1 base of the junction unmatched. The DNA of the CDR3 is TGTGCCAGCAGCCAGGGGGATGGCTACACCTTC. Translation gives CASSQGDGYTF.

The chain joins TRBV18 to TRBJ2-1; D might be TRBD2 (6 bases). CDR3 length equals 11 residues. Trimming took off 2 bases at V and 10 bases at J, with 6 bases between the two ends. The germline CDR1 and CDR2 sequences are KGHSH and LQKENI. CDR3 sequence (DNA): TGTGCCAGCTCACCAGGACTAGAGCAGTTCTTC. Its translation: CASSPGLEQFF.

The chain carries TRBV19 and TRBJ2-5, with 8 bases fitting TRBD1. The ends lost 1 base at V and 5 bases at J; junction bases unmatched: 15. The germline gives CDR1 LNHDA, CDR2 SQIVND (reference sequence). The CDR3 is 18 residues long. In DNA form, the CDR3 reads TGTGCCAGTAGTATAGTCAATGCCCCAGGGGGCTACACGGAGACCCAGTACTTC. Translating gives CASSIVNAPGGYTETQYF.

In DNA form, the CDR3 reads TGTGCCAGCAGCCCGGGTGGGGGCCTCGGCGGGAATGAGCAGTTCTTC. Translation: CASSPGGGLGGNEQFF. The rearrangement joins TRBV7-8 to TRBJ2-1; D may be TRBD1 (6 bases). The germline V and J ends were trimmed by 5 bases and 7 bases, with 21 bases remaining between them. This CDR3 has 16 residues. CDR1 is SGHVS, CDR2 FQNEAQ, per germline.

CDR3 protein: CATSGGQGLNEQFF. CDR3 bases: TGTGCCACCAGTGGGGGACAGGGTCTTAATGAGCAGTTCTTC. The chain is built from TRBV24-1 and TRBJ2-1; 9 bases match TRBD1. Germline trimming cut 5 bases from V and 7 bases from J; bases unmatched to any gene: 5. CDR3 length: 14 amino acids. Per the germline V gene, CDR1 is KGHDR and CDR2 is SFDVKD.

The chain carries TRBV11-2 and TRBJ2-3; 10 bases agree with TRBD2. The CDR3 covers 14 residues. V gave up 2 bases and J gave up 7 bases; unmatched junction bases: 3. Germline CDR1 is SGHAT and CDR2 is FQNNGV. The DNA for the CDR3 is TGTGCCAGCAGCTTATCTAGCGGGAGATATACGCAGTATTTT. It yields the protein CASSLSSGRYTQYF.

This clone was detected once. This CDR3 is CASSPSGVETQYF. The CDR3 coding sequence is TGTGCCAGTAGTCCTAGCGGAGTAGAGACCCAGTACTTC. The gene calls are TRBV19 and TRBJ2-5, with 7 positions matching TRBD2. Germline values: CDR1 LNHDA, CDR2 SQIVND (reference sequence). The CDR3 is made up of 13 amino acids. Germline trimming cut 5 bases from V and 4 bases from J; bases unmatched to any gene: 4.

The chain couples TRBV28 to TRBJ1-2, with a possible D match to TRBD1 (6 bases). The germline gives CDR1 MDHEN, CDR2 SYDVKM. Deletions cut 2 bases from V and 7 bases from J, with 20 bases between. The CDR3 consists of 16 residues. The CDR3 reads CASSLGSDRRRAGYTF. In nucleotides, the CDR3 is TGTGCCAGCAGTTTAGGGTCGGACAGAAGAAGAGCTGGCTACACCTTC.

V and J are TRBV7-2 and TRBJ2-5; 11 nucleotides agree with TRBD1. The ends lost 3 bases at V and 5 bases at J; junction bases unmatched: 8. The CDR3 is 16 residues long. CDR1 is SGHTA and CDR2 is FQGNSA in the germline V gene. The CDR3 sequence is CASSLTDRGREETQYF. As DNA, the CDR3 is TGTGCCAGCAGCTTGACGGACAGGGGGCGGGAGGAGACCCAGTACTTC.